The 25 T cell receptor beta chains in this list originate from one sample, sequenced in a study of T cells in localized non-small cell lung cancer (TCRdb year 2020). Receptor amplification or capture employed the immunoSEQ multiplex PCR assay. Held by TCRdb, this immuneACCESS table contains in-frame sequences only and omits some clones. Under half of the omission traces to an unresolved V gene where checked; the cause of the rest is unknown. The sample records 30,000 or so clones, approximately 89% of which are singletons. Under 30% of the sample is taken by the ten largest. The sequencing used peripheral blood, collected before any cancer treatment. These TCRs come from a female donor older than 55 with stage I lung adenocarcinoma.

J is TRBJ2-1 and V is TRBV5-1; TRBD1 agrees at 7 bases. The CDR3 spans 14 residues. CDR1 and CDR2 from the germline V gene are SGHRS and YFSETQ. J gave up 6 bases and V 1 base, and 4 bases lay outside the gene matches. CDR3: CASSLQGVLNEQFF. Here the CDR3 DNA reads TGCGCCAGCAGCTTGCAGGGGGTCCTCAATGAGCAGTTCTTC.

The V call is TRBV7-3, the J call TRBJ1-1; TRBD1 is a possible D gene (6 bases). Trimming left V 5 bases short and J 1 base short, with 23 bases between. CDR3 length: 18 residues. Germline V gene sequence: CDR1 SGHTA, CDR2 FQGTGA. CDR3 bases: TGTGCCAGCAGCCCCACATCCACCGGGGGCTCAACGAACACTGAAGCTTTCTTT. Translated, it gives CASSPTSTGGSTNTEAFF.

The chain has TRBV27 and TRBJ2-1; maybe TRBD1 (5 bases). This CDR3 region has 16 residues. Germline assignment: CDR1 MNHEY and CDR2 SMNVEV (reference sequence). Trimming removed 8 bases from V and 3 bases from J, with 20 bases in between. The CDR3 DNA is TGTGCCAGCCGGAATGAACACCAAAGGGGCTACAATGAGCAGTTCTTC. This sequence encodes CASRNEHQRGYNEQFF.

This sequence joins TRBV15 and TRBJ1-3; 9 nucleotides align to TRBD1. Germline CDR1 and CDR2: LNHNV and YYDKDF (reference sequence). The CDR3 is 19 residues long. With 1 base clipped from V and 3 bases from J, the junction kept 13 bases outside the gene matches. For the CDR3, the DNA is TGTGCCACCAGCAGAGGTGGGGGAATCGACAGGGGGATTGGAAACACCATATATTTT. Protein product: CATSRGGGIDRGIGNTIYF. Based on the CDR3 plus reference TRBV15 and TRBJ1-3, the full variable domain is DAMVIQNPRYQVTQFGKPVTLSCSQTLNHNVMYWYQQKSSQAPKLLFHYYDKDFNNEADTPDNFQSRRPNTSFCFLDIRSPGLGDTAMYLCATSRGGGIDRGIGNTIYFGEGSWLTVV.

The rearrangement uses TRBV5-6 and TRBJ2-5; D is unclear. Trimming left V 4 bases short and J 3 bases short, with 7 bases between. The V gene's germline CDR1 is SGHDT and CDR2 YYEEEE. This CDR3 contains 12 residues. The CDR3 protein is CASSQYEETQYF. The CDR3 DNA follows: TGTGCCAGCAGCCAGTACGAAGAGACCCAGTACTTC. The full variable domain, in which reference TRBV5-6 and TRBJ2-5 provide the parts outside the CDR3, is DAGVTQSPTHLIKTRGQQVTLRCSPKSGHDTVSWYQQALGQGPQFIFQYYEEEERQRGNFPDRFSGHQFPNYSSELNVNALLLGDSALYLCASSQYEETQYFGPGTRLLVL.

The CDR3 loop is CAWRPGFGEQYF. The CDR3 DNA reads TGTGCCTGGAGACCAGGGTTCGGCGAGCAGTACTTC. This chain links TRBV30 with TRBJ2-7; D perhaps matches TRBD1 (5 bases). The V end lost 3 bases, the J end lost 6 bases, and 12 bases lay between the germline ends. The CDR3 consists of 12 residues. Germline V gene data show CDR1 as GTSNPN and CDR2 as SVGIG (reference sequence).

This CDR3 reads CASSLDREETQYF. CDR3 sequence (DNA): TGTGCCAGCAGCCTAGACAGGGAAGAGACCCAGTACTTC. The rearrangement joins TRBV5-6 to TRBJ2-5; 7 bases are a match to TRBD1. The CDR3 covers 13 residues. V shed 4 bases, J shed 3 bases, and the junction held 3 bases outside the gene matches. Germline loops: CDR1 SGHDT, CDR2 YYEEEE.

V and J are TRBV5-1 and TRBJ2-6; 9 bases line up with TRBD1. Trimming took 1 base from V and 3 from J; bases not matched to a gene: 11. This CDR3 has 19 amino acids. Germline CDR1 and CDR2: SGHRS and YFSETQ. Here the CDR3 DNA reads TGCGCCAGCAGCTTGTTGAGCTCCGGGACAGGGTATGGGGCCAACGTCCTGACTTTC. Protein sequence: CASSLLSSGTGYGANVLTF.

This chain connects TRBV7-6 to TRBJ1-2, with 7 bases matching TRBD1. The CDR3 length is 13 residues. Germline V CDR1 and CDR2: SGHVS, FNYEAQ. V was clipped by 5 bases and J by 6 bases; unmatched bases: 6. CDR3 sequence (DNA): TGTGCCAGCAGCCCCTGGACAGGAGATGGCTACACCTTC. Translated: CASSPWTGDGYTF. Full variable domain (outside the CDR3, taken from reference TRBV7-6 and TRBJ1-2): GAGVSQSPRYKVTKRGQDVALRCDPISGHVSLYWYRQALGQGPEFLTYFNYEAQQDKSGLPNDRFSAERPEGSISTLTIQRTEQRDSAMYRCASSPWTGDGYTFGSGTRLTVV.

This clone was detected a few times. The V call is TRBV7-6, the J call TRBJ2-7; tentative D call: TRBD1 (5 bases). The CDR3 has 15 residues. From germline, CDR1 is SGHVS and CDR2 FNYEAQ. Between the trimmed V and J ends, which lost 4 bases and 2 bases, there was a span of 15 bases. The CDR3 region has the DNA TGTGCCAGCAGCTCAACCACAGGAGAAACCTACGAGCAGTACTTC. Translating it yields CASSSTTGETYEQYF. The full variable domain, with the rest looked up from reference TRBV7-6 and TRBJ2-7, is GAGVSQSPRYKVTKRGQDVALRCDPISGHVSLYWYRQALGQGPEFLTYFNYEAQQDKSGLPNDRFSAERPEGSISTLTIQRTEQRDSAMYRCASSSTTGETYEQYFGPGTRLTVT.

The chain joins TRBV5-4 to TRBJ1-2; TRBD1 aligns across 7 bases. The CDR3 totals 14 residues. V was pared by 3 bases and J by 6 bases, with 8 bases of the junction left unmatched. Germline CDR1 is SGHNT and CDR2 is YYREEE (reference sequence). The CDR3 spells CASSSPEGANGYTF. CDR3 nucleotides: TGTGCCAGCAGCTCCCCGGAGGGGGCCAATGGCTACACCTTC.

The chain is built from TRBV7-3 and TRBJ1-2; tentatively, D is TRBD1 (5 bases). Trimming stripped 2 bases from V and 7 bases from J, with 14 bases between. The CDR3 is 14 residues long. CDR1 and CDR2 (germline): SGHTA, FQGTGA. The CDR3 bases are TGTGCCAGCAGCTTAGCCGGGACCCACGGTGGCTACACCTTC. Protein sequence: CASSLAGTHGGYTF. The full variable domain, rest sourced from reference TRBV7-3 and TRBJ1-2, is GAGVSQTPSNKVTEKGKYVELRCDPISGHTALYWYRQSLGQGPEFLIYFQGTGAADDSGLPNDRFFAVRPEGSVSTLKIQRTERGDSAVYLCASSLAGTHGGYTFGSGTRLTVV.

V is TRBV5-4 and J is TRBJ2-7; D is perhaps TRBD1 (6 bases). The CDR3 contains 13 residues. In germline, CDR1 is SGHNT, CDR2 YYREEE (reference sequence). The V end lost 2 bases, the J end lost 6 bases, and 12 bases lay between the germline ends. The CDR3 sequence is CASSFDRSGEQYF. CDR3 DNA sequence: TGTGCCAGCAGCTTCGACAGGTCTGGCGAGCAGTACTTC.

The V and J genes are TRBV9 and TRBJ2-7, with D possibly matching TRBD1 (5 bases). Germline-derived CDR1 and CDR2 are SGDLS and YYNGEE. The CDR3 sequence is 15 residues long. V lost 0 bases and J 3 bases, leaving 13 bases between the germline ends. The CDR3, as DNA: TGTGCCAGCAGCGTAGGCAGGGCACCAGTCTACGAGCAGTACTTC. Encoded protein: CASSVGRAPVYEQYF.

The rearrangement uses TRBV18 and TRBJ2-7, with a weak D call TRBD2 (5 bases). Germline V CDR1 and CDR2: KGHSH, LQKENI. This CDR3 is 13 amino acids long. V was clipped by 3 bases and J by 2 bases, with 8 bases between them. Here the CDR3 reads CASSPSGPYEQYF. CDR3 DNA: TGTGCCAGCTCACCGAGCGGACCCTACGAGCAGTACTTC.

The chain recombines TRBV5-1 with TRBJ1-1, with 9 bases that match TRBD1. The germline V gene encodes CDR1 SGHRS and CDR2 YFSETQ. The ends lost 2 bases at V and 11 bases at J; junction bases unmatched: 10. The CDR3 length is 14 residues. The CDR3 protein is CASSFQGDRATAFF. CDR3 bases: TGCGCCAGCAGCTTCCAAGGGGACAGGGCTACGGCTTTCTTT. Supplemented by reference TRBV5-1 and TRBJ1-1, the full variable domain reads KAGVTQTPRYLIKTRGQQVTLSCSPISGHRSVSWYQQTPGQGLQFLFEYFSETQRNKGNFPGRFSGRQFSNSRSEMNVSTLELGDSALYLCASSFQGDRATAFFGQGTRLTVV.

This chain joins TRBV5-1 and TRBJ2-1; 8 nucleotides line up with TRBD1. The ends lost 5 bases at V and 8 bases at J; junction bases unmatched: 12. Germline V CDR1 and CDR2: SGHRS, YFSETQ. The CDR3 extends over 15 amino acids. CDR3 loop: CASRKDRDRFYEQFF. In nucleotides, the CDR3 is TGCGCCAGCAGGAAAGACCGGGACAGGTTTTATGAGCAGTTCTTC.

This clone was seen a single time. The genes are TRBV28 and TRBJ1-2; 7 nucleotides align to TRBD1. Looked up from germline, CDR1 is MDHEN and CDR2 is SYDVKM. V lost 5 bases to trimming and J lost 6 bases; unmatched junction nucleotides: 12. The CDR3 covers 15 residues. The CDR3 is CASSQLTGHNDGYTF. DNA for the CDR3: TGTGCCAGCAGTCAGCTGACAGGGCACAACGATGGCTACACCTTC.

The genes are TRBV28 and TRBJ1-1; D gene uncertain. CDR3 size: 12 residues. Looked up from germline, CDR1 is MDHEN and CDR2 is SYDVKM. Between the trimmed V and J ends, which lost 8 bases and 2 bases, there was a span of 9 bases. The chain's CDR3 is CASRSLNTEAFF. CDR3 bases: TGTGCCAGCCGCTCCCTTAACACTGAAGCTTTCTTT. The variable domain in full, completed from reference TRBV28 and TRBJ1-1, reads DVKVTQSSRYLVKRTGEKVFLECVQDMDHENMFWYRQDPGLGLRLIYFSYDVKMKEKGDIPEGYSVSREKKERFSLILESASTNQTSMYLCASRSLNTEAFFGQGTRLTVV.

This clone was recorded only once. This sequence joins TRBV28 and TRBJ2-1; 7 nucleotides line up with TRBD2. The CDR3 is 16 residues long. In germline, CDR1 is MDHEN, CDR2 SYDVKM. V trimming: 6 bases; J trimming: 4 bases; junction bases outside the gene matches: 12. CDR3 DNA sequence: TGTGCCAGCAGCGATAGAGCGGGAAGCCGATACAATGAGCAGTTCTTC. This sequence encodes CASSDRAGSRYNEQFF. Combining the CDR3 with reference TRBV28 and TRBJ2-1 gives the whole variable domain DVKVTQSSRYLVKRTGEKVFLECVQDMDHENMFWYRQDPGLGLRLIYFSYDVKMKEKGDIPEGYSVSREKKERFSLILESASTNQTSMYLCASSDRAGSRYNEQFFGPGTRLTVL.

The V and J genes are TRBV5-4 and TRBJ2-5; D may be TRBD1 or TRBD2 (5 bases each). The V gene's germline CDR1 is SGHNT and CDR2 YYREEE (reference sequence). Trimming took off 3 bases at V and 5 bases at J, with 17 bases between the two ends. The CDR3 is 15 amino acids. This chain's CDR3 is CASSSGTVTGETQYF. CDR3 DNA: TGTGCCAGCAGCTCAGGGACCGTGACTGGGGAGACCCAGTACTTC.

The rearrangement joins TRBV5-6 to TRBJ2-5, with D possibly being TRBD1 (5 bases). V was shortened by 2 bases and J by 9 bases, with 14 bases between the two germline ends. The CDR3 runs to 13 residues. CDR1 and CDR2 (germline): SGHDT, YYEEEE. CDR3 amino acids: CASSFTGGRAQYF. DNA of the CDR3: TGTGCCAGCAGCTTTACAGGCGGTCGGGCCCAGTACTTC.

The chain has TRBV5-5 and TRBJ1-5; 10 bases fit TRBD1. The germline V gene encodes CDR1 SGHKS and CDR2 YYEKEE (reference sequence). The ends lost 4 bases at V and 0 bases at J; junction bases unmatched: 7. This CDR3 has 17 residues. The CDR3 nucleotides read TGTGCCAGCAGCCCCGGGACAGGGGAAGTTAGCAATCAGCCCCAGCATTTT. This codes for CASSPGTGEVSNQPQHF.

This clone was counted a single time. The chain carries TRBV6-4 and TRBJ2-2, with TRBD1 matching over 7 bases. There are 14 residues in the CDR3. Germline V gives CDR1 MRHNA, CDR2 SNTAGT. With V trimmed by 8 bases and J by 2 bases, 5 bases remained unmatched. This CDR3 reads CASGTGDNTGELFF. CDR3 sequence (DNA): TGTGCCAGCGGAACAGGGGATAACACCGGGGAGCTGTTTTTT.

The chain carries TRBV11-2 and TRBJ2-3; D is perhaps TRBD1 (6 bases). The CDR3 covers 17 residues. The germline V gene has CDR1 SGHAT and CDR2 FQNNGV. V was cut by 2 bases and J by 2 bases, with 17 bases left in between. The CDR3 DNA reads as TGTGCCAGCAGCTTATACGTGCGGACAGCGAACACAGATACGCAGTATTTT. This gives the protein CASSLYVRTANTDTQYF.